These T cell receptor beta chains were read from a single sample in a study of T cell responses to AZD1222 COVID-19 vaccine. Using immunoSEQ multiplex PCR, the repertoire was profiled, and TCRdb retains in-frame clones only, with some absent. The table lists about 120,000 clones, roughly 91% of them singletons. Sequences were derived from peripheral blood, sampled 28 days after the second AZD1222 dose. These receptors came from an adult who received the AZD1222 COVID-19 vaccine. Both conserved end residues are part of each CDR3. The D gene is left open where the match is weak. Expanded clones get a size class; other rows say once, few or many, or leave the size out.

j_gene	v_gene	abundance	len	d_gene	CDR3aa	CDR3nt
TRBJ2-7	TRBV7-2	.	13	.	CASSWSGDHEQYF	TGTGCCAGCAGCTGGTCAGGGGACCACGAGCAGTACTTC
TRBJ2-6	TRBV30	.	14	.	CAWSVLIGANVLTF	TGTGCCTGGAGTGTACTGATCGGGGCCAACGTCCTGACTTTC
TRBJ2-5	TRBV7-2	.	15	.	CASSKAARRQETQYF	TGTGCCAGCAGCAAGGCCGCCAGGCGGCAAGAGACCCAGTACTTC
TRBJ2-3	TRBV9	.	16	.	CASSPVRGLATDTQYF	TGTGCCAGCAGCCCCGTCCGAGGCCTCGCCACAGATACGCAGTATTTT
TRBJ1-5	TRBV9	once	15	.	CASSVADTDNQPQHF	TGTGCCAGCAGCGTAGCGGACACGGACAATCAGCCCCAGCATTTT
TRBJ1-2	TRBV6-5	.	15	.	CASSYPRAYLYGYTF	TGTGCCAGCAGTTACCCGCGGGCTTACCTCTATGGCTACACCTTC
TRBJ2-7	TRBV7-8	.	16	.	CASSRGVTRTAYEQYF	TGTGCCAGCAGCCGAGGGGTGACAAGGACAGCCTACGAGCAGTACTTC
TRBJ1-4	TRBV9	once	13	TRBD1	CASSPGGREKLFF	TGTGCCAGCAGCCCAGGGGGCCGAGAAAAACTGTTTTTT
TRBJ1-1	TRBV4-3	.	13	.	CASSQDQDPRAFF	TGCGCCAGCAGCCAAGATCAGGACCCAAGGGCTTTCTTT
TRBJ2-2	TRBV30	few	15	.	CAWSVGAVNTGELFF	TGTGCCTGGAGTGTAGGGGCAGTGAACACCGGGGAGCTGTTTTTT
TRBJ2-2	TRBV7-3	.	14	.	CASSPPGNTGELFF	TGTGCCAGCAGCCCCCCGGGGAACACCGGGGAGCTGTTTTTT
TRBJ2-7	TRBV11-2	.	14	.	CASSLERGSYEQYF	TGTGCCAGCAGCTTAGAAAGGGGGTCTTACGAGCAGTACTTC
TRBJ1-2	TRBV4-1	many	12	.	CASSQYGYGYTF	TGCGCCAGCAGCCAATACGGCTATGGCTACACCTTC
TRBJ2-1	TRBV28	.	16	TRBD2	CASSPPTSGRYNEQFF	TGTGCCAGCAGTCCCCCGACTAGCGGACGGTACAATGAGCAGTTCTTC
TRBJ1-2	TRBV2	.	15	.	CASSPGGPAGYGYTF	TGTGCCAGCAGCCCCGGGGGACCTGCGGGCTATGGCTACACCTTC
TRBJ1-2	TRBV4-1	once	16	.	CASSQWWNRDGAGYTF	TGCGCCAGCAGCCAATGGTGGAACAGGGACGGAGCTGGCTACACCTTC
TRBJ2-7	TRBV18	few	14	TRBD2	CASSPPGLAGGQYF	TGTGCCAGCTCACCCCCAGGACTAGCGGGCGGGCAGTACTTC
TRBJ2-2	TRBV6-2/TRBV6-3	.	16	.	CASSYGLGQSTGELFF	TGTGCCAGCAGTTACGGTTTGGGCCAATCCACCGGGGAGCTGTTTTTT
TRBJ1-6	TRBV5-1	.	16	TRBD1	CASSIVGTGRNSPLHF	TGCGCCAGCAGCATCGTAGGGACAGGCCGCAATTCACCCCTCCACTTT
TRBJ2-7	TRBV30	.	13	.	CAWSETGVYEQYF	TGTGCCTGGAGTGAGACAGGAGTTTACGAGCAGTACTTC
TRBJ1-5	TRBV2	.	14	.	CASSAHLSNQPQHF	TGTGCCAGCAGTGCACATCTAAGCAATCAGCCCCAGCATTTT
TRBJ1-3	TRBV5-8	once	15	.	CASSMTALSGNTIYF	TGTGCCAGCAGTATGACCGCCCTCTCTGGAAACACCATATATTTT
TRBJ1-1	TRBV12-5	.	16	.	CASGLVIGPGDTEAFF	TGTGCTAGTGGTTTGGTAATAGGGCCTGGGGACACTGAAGCTTTCTTT
TRBJ2-5	TRBV27	.	15	TRBD2	CASKGLAGAQETQYF	TGTGCCAGCAAGGGGCTAGCGGGGGCCCAAGAGACCCAGTACTTC
TRBJ2-7	TRBV7-9	.	15	TRBD1	CASSSTGTGNYEQYF	TGTGCCAGCAGCTCCACCGGGACAGGGAACTACGAGCAGTACTTC
TRBJ2-2	TRBV11-2	.	15	TRBD2	CASSSGRLGTGELFF	TGTGCCAGCAGCTCCGGGAGGCTGGGGACCGGGGAGCTGTTTTTT
TRBJ2-3	TRBV18	.	16	TRBD2	CASSLSTGGSTDTQYF	TGTGCCAGCTCACTCTCTACGGGGGGATCCACAGATACGCAGTATTTT
TRBJ1-2	TRBV7-2	.	12	.	CASSFIGDGYTF	TGTGCCAGCAGCTTCATAGGGGATGGCTACACCTTC
TRBJ2-7	TRBV28	.	14	.	CASELGRPAYEQYF	TGTGCCAGCGAGTTGGGCAGGCCAGCCTACGAGCAGTACTTC
TRBJ2-7	TRBV7-2	.	13	.	CASSSPGSYEQYF	TGTGCCAGCAGCTCCCCGGGCAGCTACGAGCAGTACTTC
TRBJ1-5	TRBV30	few	15	.	CAWSVSGASNQPQHF	TGTGCCTGGAGTGTTTCGGGGGCTAGCAATCAGCCCCAGCATTTT
TRBJ1-1	TRBV6-5	.	15	.	CASPGGGTRNTEAFF	TGTGCCAGCCCTGGGGGGGGTACTCGAAACACTGAAGCTTTCTTT
TRBJ2-2	TRBV27	.	15	TRBD1	CASSARQGPIGELFF	TGTGCCAGCAGTGCGAGACAGGGTCCGATCGGGGAGCTGTTTTTT